This T cell receptor (beta chain) is drawn from a study of CD8 T cells in ankylosing spondylitis (dated by TCRdb to about 2017). Regarding the research as a whole: To find TCR variants linked to disease, the study profiled T cell receptor beta repertoires in ankylosing spondylitis patients and healthy donors. The whole study cohort included over a hundred healthy donors and about two dozen ankylosing spondylitis patients. Peripheral blood was sampled, and synovial fluid was additionally collected from ankylosing spondylitis patients.

Synovial fluid samples and blood samples obtained from the same ankylosing spondylitis patients were matched. This sample was sequenced with an Illumina HiSeq 2500. Quantitative 5'-RACE with molecular barcodes was the method used to prepare the TCR beta libraries. Processing in the source paper ran as follows. A new computational method, built on a probabilistic model of VDJ rearrangement, was used to identify disease-linked TCR variants. Through fastp at Q25 and MiXCR, TCRdb rebuilt clones from the public reads, retaining in-frame beta chains. Each CDR3 protein gets just one entry, which takes the most common genes and DNA from the rows behind it. The V and J calls follow TCRdb's processing rather than the paper's. The sample contains some 140,000 distinct CDR3 sequences, 6.5% to 8.5% of them found a single time. The ten largest clones capture roughly 8% of the sample. Many counts were recorded for this clonotype. Its antigen is not yet known. One junction end disagrees with the germline gene, perhaps due to a read error.

The germline V gene (reference sequence) provides CDR1 SSHAT and CDR2 FNYEAQ. The CDR3 measures 13 amino acids from cysteine to phenylalanine. Only CDR3 DNA is held: 39 bases, read in frame from base 1. Overall results and qualifications from the work: Some motif variants had previously been reported in the synovial fluid and blood of reactive arthritis patients, which suggests shared mechanisms of disease initiation. Blood from ankylosing spondylitis patients appeared to be characterized by a TCR beta motif made up of several highly homologous amino acid variants. In peripheral blood, the disease-linked clones were found at relatively low frequencies and had a CD8+ phenotype. The disease-linked clones were reported to be significantly enriched in matched synovial fluid samples from ankylosing spondylitis patients.

The origin of this receptor is a male donor with ankylosing spondylitis. Sequenced material: synovial fluid, either unsorted or a sorted T cell fraction (not recorded which). The chain couples TRBV7-7 to TRBJ1-4, with the D gene not clear enough to name. The CDR3 region reads CASSRGRNEKLFF. The DNA reads as follows: TGTGCTAGCAGCAGAGGGCGGAATGAAAAACTGTTTTTT.